This T cell receptor beta chain originates from a study of T cell changes during pregnancy in multiple sclerosis. This CDR3 comprises 16 residues. In germline, CDR1 is LGHNA, CDR2 YNFKEQ. After removal of 0 bases from V and 4 bases from J, the junction contained 3 bases not matched to a gene. Sequencing was performed with immunoSEQ multiplex PCR; in TCRdb, only in-frame clones are kept and a portion is missing. The data show approximately 88,000 clones, over 80% seen once. This TCR came from a female donor with multiple sclerosis, enrolled in a pregnancy study. The material sequenced was peripheral blood, taken in the first trimester of pregnancy. The V gene is TRBV4-2, the J gene TRBJ1-6; 7 bases agree with TRBD1. CDR3 DNA: TGTGCCAGCAGCCAAGATGGGACAGCTTATAATTCACCCCTCCACTTT. Amino acid sequence: CASSQDGTAYNSPLHF.